This passage covers 15 T cell receptor beta chains from one sample sequenced in a study of T cell changes during pregnancy in multiple sclerosis. Using immunoSEQ multiplex PCR, the repertoire was profiled, and TCRdb retains in-frame clones only, with some absent. Of under 45,000 clones listed, about 89% are singletons. The sample here was CD4+ T cells from peripheral blood mononuclear cells, taken in the first trimester of pregnancy. Receptor source: a female donor with multiple sclerosis, enrolled in a pregnancy study.

A single count supports this clone. The chain couples TRBV29-1 to TRBJ2-1; 12 positions match TRBD1. Germline values: CDR1 SQVTM, CDR2 ANQGSEA. V was pared by 6 bases and J by 10 bases, with 7 bases of the junction left unmatched. CDR3 length: 13 residues. CDR3 amino acids: CSVRDRGPQEQFF. In DNA, the CDR3 is TGCAGCGTCCGGGACAGGGGGCCTCAGGAGCAGTTCTTC.

The V call is TRBV7-2, the J call TRBJ1-4, with D uncertain. The CDR3 has 16 residues. V gave up 1 base and J gave up 4 bases, with 13 bases separating them. CDR1 is SGHTA, CDR2 FQGNSA, per germline. The CDR3 nucleotides read TGTGCCAGCAGCTTAGAATGGCGGGCTAGTAATGAAAAACTGTTTTTT. Protein: CASSLEWRASNEKLFF.

The V call is TRBV6-1, the J call TRBJ2-2, with D maybe TRBD1 (5 bases). CDR1 and CDR2 from the germline V gene are MNHNS and SASEGT. The length of the CDR3 is 16 residues. V gave up 2 bases and J gave up 0 bases, with 10 bases separating them. CDR3 in DNA: TGTGCCAGCAGTGAATTTAGGGGCACGAACACCGGGGAGCTGTTTTTT. It codes for CASSEFRGTNTGELFF.

The sample holds a few counts of this clone. This chain links TRBV25-1 with TRBJ2-1, with D perhaps matching TRBD2 (5 bases). The CDR3 runs to 13 residues. Germline assignment: CDR1 MGHDK and CDR2 SYGVNS. The V gene lost 3 bases and the J gene lost 5 bases, with 8 bases spanning the gap. CDR3 sequence (DNA): TGTGCCAGCAGTGAGTGGGAGAACAATGAGCAGTTCTTC. Translated: CASSEWENNEQFF.

The rearrangement uses TRBV28 and TRBJ1-2, with D maybe TRBD1 (6 bases). The CDR3 spans 13 residues. Germline assignment: CDR1 MDHEN and CDR2 SYDVKM. The ends were cut back, 7 bases at V and 5 bases at J, with 14 bases in the middle. The CDR3 coding sequence is TGTGCCAGCAACAGGGCGATTGAATATGGCTACACCTTC. This translates into CASNRAIEYGYTF.

The chain recombines TRBV4-3 with TRBJ1-2; 7 nucleotides line up with TRBD1. The germline V gene has CDR1 LGHNA and CDR2 YSLEER. The CDR3 covers 14 residues. J lost 4 bases, V lost 5 bases, and 7 bases had no gene match. For the CDR3, the DNA is TGCGCCAGCAGCACACAGGGGAGTGGCTATGGCTACACCTTC. Protein: CASSTQGSGYGYTF.

The J gene is TRBJ2-7, the V gene TRBV9, with unresolved D. V lost 0 bases and J 0 bases, leaving 7 bases between the germline ends. The CDR3 is made up of 14 amino acids. Germline CDR1 and CDR2: SGDLS and YYNGEE. DNA of the CDR3: TGTGCCAGCAGCGTAGATCCAGTCTCCTACGAGCAGTACTTC. Translating gives CASSVDPVSYEQYF.

The V gene is TRBV2, the J gene TRBJ2-7, with 7 bases that match TRBD1. CDR3 length equals 13 residues. Losses at the gene ends were 5 bases for V and 5 bases for J; bases not matched to a gene: 6. Per the germline V gene, CDR1 is SNHLY and CDR2 is FYNNEI. CDR3 loop: CASSSDRAHEQYF. CDR3 bases: TGTGCCAGCAGTTCCGACAGGGCCCACGAGCAGTACTTC.

The chain couples TRBV7-3 to TRBJ1-1, with a weak D call TRBD1 (6 bases). The germline gives CDR1 SGHTA, CDR2 FQGTGA. The V end lost 5 bases, the J end lost 1 base, and 8 bases lay between the germline ends. CDR3 length equals 13 residues. Here the CDR3 DNA reads TGTGCCAGCAGCACACAGGGGAACACTGAAGCTTTCTTT. It translates to CASSTQGNTEAFF.

This clone appeared once. This chain joins TRBV7-8 and TRBJ2-6; TRBD1 matches at 7 bases. This CDR3 is built from 18 residues. From germline, CDR1 is SGHVS and CDR2 FQNEAQ. V dropped 5 bases and J dropped 0; count of bases not matched to a gene: 10. The CDR3 loop reads CASSLIGTEISGANVLTF. The CDR3 DNA reads as TGTGCCAGCAGCCTCATAGGGACAGAAATCTCTGGGGCCAACGTCCTGACTTTC.

The chain couples TRBV2 to TRBJ1-2, with 9 nucleotides matching TRBD1. The trim removed 6 bases at V and 12 bases at J, leaving 14 bases unmatched. The CDR3 sequence is 14 residues long. Germline assignment: CDR1 SNHLY and CDR2 FYNNEI. The CDR3, as DNA: TGTGCCAGCAGGAGGACAGGGGAGGAGAGCAGAGACACCTTC. Amino acid sequence: CASRRTGEESRDTF.

The gene calls are TRBV13 and TRBJ2-3; 9 nucleotides agree with TRBD2. With V trimmed by 5 bases and J by 3 bases, 9 bases remained unmatched. The length of the CDR3 is 16 residues. Germline V lookup: CDR1 PRHDT, CDR2 FYEKMQ (reference sequence). The DNA for the CDR3 is TGTGCCAGCAGCCCCCTGGCGGGAGGGGGGACAGATACGCAGTATTTT. Translating it yields CASSPLAGGGTDTQYF.

This clone was counted only a few times. The chain recombines TRBV5-1 with TRBJ2-1, with 7 nucleotides matching TRBD1. Looked up from germline, CDR1 is SGHRS and CDR2 is YFSETQ. Trimming removed 3 bases from V and 7 bases from J; junction bases left unmatched: 16. The CDR3 consists of 17 residues. The DNA for the CDR3 is TGCGCCAGCAGCTCGGGACAGTCCTCACTCCCTTCAAATGAGCAGTTCTTC. Translation: CASSSGQSSLPSNEQFF. Full variable domain (outside the CDR3, taken from reference TRBV5-1 and TRBJ2-1): KAGVTQTPRYLIKTRGQQVTLSCSPISGHRSVSWYQQTPGQGLQFLFEYFSETQRNKGNFPGRFSGRQFSNSRSEMNVSTLELGDSALYLCASSSGQSSLPSNEQFFGPGTRLTVL.

This chain uses TRBV30 with TRBJ2-2; D is uncertain. The CDR3 spans 14 residues. The V end lost 1 base, the J end lost 4 bases, and 10 bases lay between the germline ends. The germline gives CDR1 GTSNPN, CDR2 SVGIG (reference sequence). The CDR3 is CAWSATTVTGELFF. CDR3 nucleotide sequence: TGTGCCTGGAGTGCAACTACCGTCACCGGGGAGCTGTTTTTT.

The chain employs TRBV2 and TRBJ2-5; 8 nucleotides align to TRBD2. The germline V gene encodes CDR1 SNHLY and CDR2 FYNNEI. This CDR3 has 14 residues. With 8 bases clipped from V and 1 base from J, the junction kept 6 bases outside the gene matches. The CDR3 DNA is TGTGCCAGCGCGGCACGGGAGGGCCAAGAGACCCAGTACTTC. Translated, it gives CASAAREGQETQYF.